This T cell receptor (beta chain) was sequenced for a study of blood T cell repertoires in COVID-19. In the study overall: T cells, B-cell-depleted T cells, or PBMCs supplied cDNA or gDNA.

Per germline, CDR1 SNHLY and CDR2 FYNNEI. CDR3 size: 14 residues. With 5 bases removed from V and 0 bases from J, the gap between germline ends came to 10 bases. Clones were sequenced by immunoSEQ multiplex PCR, and TCRdb holds only the in-frame ones, with some missing. The table lists about 90,000 clones, about 91% of them singletons, with about 0.51% in the top ten. Specimen: peripheral blood. V usage is TRBV2 and J usage is TRBJ1-1; D may be TRBD1 (5 bases). The sequence came from a man aged 55 to 70 with acute or convalescent COVID-19. CDR3 bases: TGTGCCAGCAGTCTAACAGGTATGAACACTGAAGCTTTCTTT. Translating it yields CASSLTGMNTEAFF.